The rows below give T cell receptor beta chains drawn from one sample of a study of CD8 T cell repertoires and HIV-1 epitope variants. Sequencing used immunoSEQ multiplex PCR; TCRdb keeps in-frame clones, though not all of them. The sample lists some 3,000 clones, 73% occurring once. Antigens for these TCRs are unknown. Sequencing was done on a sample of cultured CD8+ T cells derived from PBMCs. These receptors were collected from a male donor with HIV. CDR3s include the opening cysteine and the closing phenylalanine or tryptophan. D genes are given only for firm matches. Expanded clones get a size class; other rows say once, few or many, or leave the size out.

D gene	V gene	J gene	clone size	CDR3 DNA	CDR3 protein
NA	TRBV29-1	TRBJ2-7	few	TGCAGCGTTCAGGGATCCTACGAGCAGTACTTC	CSVQGSYEQYF
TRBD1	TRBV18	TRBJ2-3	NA	TGTGCCAGCTCAGACAGGGGGCGGGGCACAGATACGCAGTATTTT	CASSDRGRGTDTQYF
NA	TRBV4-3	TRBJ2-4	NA	TGCGCCAGCAGCCAAGGGGTGTCGGACATTCAGTACTTC	CASSQGVSDIQYF
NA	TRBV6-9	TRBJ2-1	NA	TGTGCCAGCAGTTACGACTCCTACAATGAGCAGTTCTTC	CASSYDSYNEQFF
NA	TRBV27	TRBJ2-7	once	TGTGCCAGCAGTTTATCGTCAGCCGGGTGGTTCTACGAGCAGTACTTC	CASSLSSAGWFYEQYF
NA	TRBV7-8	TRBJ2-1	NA	TGTGCCAGCAGCTTAGATAGCTCCTACAATGAGCAGTTCTTC	CASSLDSSYNEQFF
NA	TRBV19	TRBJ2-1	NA	TGTGCCAGTTTTGGACAGCCTTCCTACAATGAGCAGTTCTTC	CASFGQPSYNEQFF
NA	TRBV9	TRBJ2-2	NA	TGTGCCAGCAGCGTAGTTGAGGGGCCGGGGTCCGGGGAGCTGTTTTTT	CASSVVEGPGSGELFF
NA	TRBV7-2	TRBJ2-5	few	TGTGCCAGCAGCGTAACAGGGGGGGAAGAGACCCAGTACTTC	CASSVTGGEETQYF
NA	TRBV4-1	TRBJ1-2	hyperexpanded	TGCGCCAGCAGCCAAGATCCCCCAGACTTGGACTATGGCTACACCTTC	CASSQDPPDLDYGYTF
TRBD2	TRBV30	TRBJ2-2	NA	TGTGCCTGGAGTGTACCCCCGGGGGGGCGGGAAATAAAGGTGTACACCGGGGAGCTGTTTTTT	CAWSVPPGGREIKVYTGELFF
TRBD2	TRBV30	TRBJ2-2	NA	TGTGCCTGGAGTGTAGCGGGGGGCGGGGAGCTGTTTTTT	CAWSVAGGGELFF
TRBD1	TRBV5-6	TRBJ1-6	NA	TGTGCCAGCAGCTTGGGGATATCAACGGGACAGGGCCCCCTCCACTTT	CASSLGISTGQGPLHF
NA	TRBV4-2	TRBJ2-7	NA	TGTGCCAGCAGCCAAGACGCGGGCCCAACTTCCTACGAGCAGTACTTC	CASSQDAGPTSYEQYF
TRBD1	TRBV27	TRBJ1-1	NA	TGTGCCAGCAGTTTATCTATAGGGACAGGGTACGAGGAAGCTTTCTTT	CASSLSIGTGYEEAFF
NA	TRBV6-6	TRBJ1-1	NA	TGTGCCAGCAGTGGACAGACGAACACTGAAGCTTTCTTT	CASSGQTNTEAFF
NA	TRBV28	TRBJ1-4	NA	TGTGCCAGCAGTCTGACGTCCCAGAATGAAAAACTGTTTTTT	CASSLTSQNEKLFF
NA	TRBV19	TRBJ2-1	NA	TGTGCCAGTAGGGAGACCCTCTCCTACAATGAGCAGTTCTTC	CASRETLSYNEQFF
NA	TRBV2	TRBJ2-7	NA	TGTGCCAGCAGTGAAGCGCGGGGAACTGGTCACGAGCAGTACTTC	CASSEARGTGHEQYF
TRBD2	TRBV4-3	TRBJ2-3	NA	TGCGCCAGCAGTCTTACTAGCGGGGACCCTCGGGATACGCAGTATTTT	CASSLTSGDPRDTQYF
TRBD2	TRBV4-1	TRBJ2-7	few	TGCGCCAGCAGCCAAGGGACTAGCAACGAGCAGTACTTC	CASSQGTSNEQYF
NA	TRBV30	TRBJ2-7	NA	TGTGCCTGGGGCCGGATAGCGACTAGGGACGAGCAGTACTTC	CAWGRIATRDEQYF
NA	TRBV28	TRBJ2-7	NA	TGTGCCAGCAGGTCAGGGGATTACGAGCAGTACTTC	CASRSGDYEQYF
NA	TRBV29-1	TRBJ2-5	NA	TGCAGCGTTGAAAATCGACAGCAAGAGACCCAGTACTTC	CSVENRQQETQYF
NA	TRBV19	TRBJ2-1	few	TGTGCCAGTAGTGAGGACCAGAGCTCCTACAATGAGCAGTTCTTC	CASSEDQSSYNEQFF
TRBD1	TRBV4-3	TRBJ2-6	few	TGCGCCAGCAGCCAGACAGGGGGCTCTGGGGCCAACGTCCTGACTTTC	CASSQTGGSGANVLTF
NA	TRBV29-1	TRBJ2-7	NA	TGCAGCGTTGAGCTCGACAGGTCCTACGAGCAGTACTTC	CSVELDRSYEQYF
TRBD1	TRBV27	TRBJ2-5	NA	TGTGCCAGCAGTTTCCGGGACAGCCTCCAAGAGACCCAGTACTTC	CASSFRDSLQETQYF
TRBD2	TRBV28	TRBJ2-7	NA	TGTGCCAGCAGTACCGGACTAGCGGGATACGAGCAGTACTTC	CASSTGLAGYEQYF
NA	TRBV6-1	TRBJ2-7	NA	TGTGCCAGCAGTGAAGGAGCAGGTCCCTACGAGCAGTACTTC	CASSEGAGPYEQYF
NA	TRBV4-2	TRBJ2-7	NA	TGTGCCAGCAGCCAAGATTCGGCCGCCCGCAGCGAGCAGTACTTC	CASSQDSAARSEQYF
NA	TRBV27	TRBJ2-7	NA	TGTGCCAGCAGTTTACGGGCCCTCTACGAGCAGTACTTC	CASSLRALYEQYF
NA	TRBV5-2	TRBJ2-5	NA	TGTGCCAGCAGCTCCGCCGGGATAGATCAAGAGACCCAGTACTTC	CASSSAGIDQETQYF
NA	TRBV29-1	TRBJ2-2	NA	TGCAGCGTTGAAGCCGGGGAGCTGTTTTTT	CSVEAGELFF
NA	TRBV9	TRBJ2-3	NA	TGTGCCAGCAGCGTAGTAGGGGCGGCTCCCACAGATACGCAGTATTTT	CASSVVGAAPTDTQYF
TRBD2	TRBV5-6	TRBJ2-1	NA	TGTGCCAGCACCTATAGCGGGGGGGCCAATGAGCAGTTCTTC	CASTYSGGANEQFF
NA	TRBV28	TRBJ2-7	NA	TGTGCCAGCAGCTGGTTGTCTCCCACCTACGAGCAGTACTTC	CASSWLSPTYEQYF
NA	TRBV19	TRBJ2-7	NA	TGTGCCAGTAGTACCCTAGCGACAGAATACGAGCAGTACTTC	CASSTLATEYEQYF
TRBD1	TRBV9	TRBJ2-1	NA	TGTGCCAGCAGCGGACTCTCAGGGGGCGGGTACAATGAGCAGTTCTTC	CASSGLSGGGYNEQFF
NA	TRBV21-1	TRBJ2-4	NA	TGTGCCAGCAGCAGACCCGGGCCCCTCAAAAACATTCAGTACTTC	CASSRPGPLKNIQYF
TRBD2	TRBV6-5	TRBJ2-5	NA	TGTGCCAGCAGTTACTCCGGGACTAGCGGCCAAGAGACCCAGTACTTC	CASSYSGTSGQETQYF
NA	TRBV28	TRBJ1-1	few	TGTGCCAGCAGTTTATCACAGAACACTGAAGCTTTCTTT	CASSLSQNTEAFF
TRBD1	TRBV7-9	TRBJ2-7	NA	TGTGCCAGCGGACAGGGGAGGTTTGACGAGCAGTACTTC	CASGQGRFDEQYF
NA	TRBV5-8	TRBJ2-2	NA	TGTGCCAGCAATTTGCTAAACACCGGGGAGCTGTTTTTT	CASNLLNTGELFF
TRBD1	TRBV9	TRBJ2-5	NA	TGTGCCAGCAGCGTAGGGCAGGGGGCGTGGGAGACCCAGTACTTC	CASSVGQGAWETQYF
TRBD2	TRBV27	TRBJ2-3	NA	TGTGCCAGCAGCTCTGGGGGGGGAGGGACAGATACGCAGTATTTT	CASSSGGGGTDTQYF
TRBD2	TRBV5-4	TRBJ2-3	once	TGTGCCAGCAGCTTCAGCGGGACTAGCACAGATACGCAGTATTTT	CASSFSGTSTDTQYF
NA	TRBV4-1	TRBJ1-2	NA	TGCGCCAGCGGAGGGGGGGGGTTCGTCACCTTC	CASGGGGFVTF